The present entry profiles one TCR beta chain with its context. No antigen is known for it. The data are from a study of blood T cells in healthy people across ages. V lost 4 bases and J 8 bases, leaving 11 bases between the germline ends. Germline CDR1 reads MDHEN; CDR2 reads SYDVKM. The CDR3 covers 12 residues. A J-beta primer mix and a sample-barcoded 5' primer were used in a second PCR of about 6 to 12 cycles. MiXCR, run by TCRdb on the 5' RACE reads, gives a single entry per CDR3 protein. The sample yields about a million distinct CDR3 sequences, more than 30% seen once. Study results and limitations: Age showed a roughly linear inverse relationship with TCR beta diversity per million T cells.

The chain recombines TRBV28 with TRBJ1-2; D call uncertain. The sequenced sample was blood. This sequence originates from a man between 18 and 35 years old in good health. CDR3: CASSSLERGYTF. DNA for the CDR3: TGTGCCAGCAGTTCTTTGGAGAGGGGCTACACCTTC.